Each of the 23 T cell receptor beta chains below was sequenced from the same sample in a study of human T cells and chemical hapten exposure (dated by TCRdb to the early 2020s). Libraries were made using RACE. The sequencer listed for this sample is NextSeq 500. TCRdb reworked the public reads: Q25 trimming with fastp, MiXCR clone assembly, productive beta chains retained. Every distinct CDR3 protein forms one entry, paired with its most common genes and DNA. The sample table shows 95,000 to 150,000 distinct CDR3 sequences, and around 11% are seen once. Of the sample, approximately 2.5% is held by the ten largest clones. Sample time point, as interpreted from the label and publication: patch test 3, about 24 weeks after DPC sensitization. The intended sense of this specimen's treatment or condition label: therapeutic diphenylcyclopropenone sensitization with weekly scalp DPC. The sequencing used whole blood, collected in connection with sensitization to the hapten diphenylcyclopropenone (DPC). The receptors derive from a woman aged 45 to 65 with alopecia areata. Some clones in this sample may be carry-over from other donors' samples.

This clonotype was found a few times. The chain employs TRBV6-2 or TRBV6-3 and TRBJ2-1, with TRBD2 matching 10 bases. The CDR3 has 13 amino acids. Germline CDR1 is MNHEY and CDR2 is SVGEGT. Trimming removed 7 bases from V and 8 bases from J; junction bases left unmatched: 5. The CDR3 reads CASTSSGSYEQFF. CDR3 nucleotide sequence: TGTGCCAGCACGTCTAGCGGGAGCTATGAGCAGTTCTTC.

There are a few counts of this clonotype. The V and J genes are TRBV5-4 and TRBJ2-7; tentative D call: TRBD1 (5 bases). V lost 3 bases and J lost 7, with 11 bases in between. The germline V gene has CDR1 SGHNT and CDR2 YYREEE (reference sequence). There are 12 residues in the CDR3. The CDR3 loop reads CASSSANREQYF. Written as DNA, the CDR3 is TGTGCCAGCAGCTCCGCAAACAGGGAGCAGTACTTC.

The chain recombines TRBV20-1 with TRBJ2-7; maybe TRBD1 (5 bases). The CDR3 consists of 14 residues. Germline CDR1 is DFQATT and CDR2 is SNEGSKA (reference sequence). V gave up 2 bases and J gave up 5 bases, with 16 bases separating them. CDR3 residues: CSARRAQGTDEQYF. The CDR3 nucleotides read TGCAGTGCTAGAAGGGCGCAGGGAACCGACGAGCAGTACTTC.

The chain recombines TRBV28 with TRBJ2-7, with TRBD2 as a possible D gene (6 bases). The CDR3 length is 15 residues. In germline, CDR1 is MDHEN, CDR2 SYDVKM. Between the trimmed V and J ends, which lost 8 bases and 1 base, there was a span of 18 bases. CDR3 sequence: CASHTQRAYSYEQYF. CDR3 coding DNA: TGTGCCAGCCACACCCAGCGGGCGTATTCCTACGAGCAGTACTTC.

The rearrangement uses TRBV11-2 and TRBJ1-4; TRBD1 matches at 7 bases. CDR1 and CDR2 (germline): SGHAT, FQNNGV. J gave up 5 bases and V 1 base, and 4 bases lay outside the gene matches. This CDR3 is 15 amino acids long. The CDR3 region has the DNA TGTGCCAGCAGCTTAGCGGGGACAGTGAATGAAAAACTGTTTTTT. Protein: CASSLAGTVNEKLFF.

This clonotype occurred many times. This chain uses TRBV23-1 with TRBJ1-3; no definite D call. TRBV23-1 is designated an ORF whose function remains uncertain. Trimming took 7 bases from V and 1 from J, leaving 11 bases between them. The CDR3 spans 14 residues. CDR3 coding DNA: TGCGCCAGCAACTCAGGTTATTCTGGAAACACCATATATTTT. Residues: CASNSGYSGNTIYF.

The chain has TRBV6-6 and TRBJ2-2; 9 nucleotides line up with TRBD2. Germline lookup yields CDR1 MNHNY and CDR2 SVGAGI (reference sequence). There are 16 residues in the CDR3. V dropped 5 bases and J dropped 6; count of bases not matched to a gene: 10. The CDR3 loop reads CASSTSLAGRAGELFF. As DNA, the CDR3 is TGTGCCAGCAGTACGTCCCTAGCGGGGAGGGCCGGGGAGCTGTTTTTT.

V gene TRBV5-1 combines with J gene TRBJ2-1; possible D gene TRBD2, 7 bases. Between the trimmed V and J ends, which lost 1 base and 7 bases, there was a span of 15 bases. Germline-derived CDR1 and CDR2 are SGHRS and YFSETQ. There are 15 residues in the CDR3. The CDR3 sequence: CASSLTAGRGNEQFF. Written as DNA, the CDR3 is TGCGCCAGCAGCTTGACGGCAGGGAGGGGGAATGAGCAGTTCTTC.

Ten or more counts support this clonotype. This chain joins TRBV29-1 and TRBJ2-2, with D possibly TRBD2 on 5 matching bases. The CDR3 contains 12 residues. The V end was cut by 6 bases, the J end by 5 bases, with 10 bases between. In germline, CDR1 is SQVTM, CDR2 ANQGSEA. The CDR3 region has the DNA TGCAGCGTCCGGGGTATTACCGGGGAGCTGTTTTTT. This codes for CSVRGITGELFF.

V is TRBV20-1 and J is TRBJ1-4, with 8 bases matching TRBD1. The germline V gene has CDR1 DFQATT and CDR2 SNEGSKA (reference sequence). This CDR3 contains 13 residues. Trimming at V came to 5 bases and at J to 5 bases, leaving 4 bases not matched to a gene. CDR3 coding DNA: TGCAGTGCTTTAAGACAGGGGAATGAAAAACTGTTTTTT. Amino acids: CSALRQGNEKLFF.

This chain uses TRBV19 with TRBJ1-5, with 11 bases matching TRBD1. Unmatched junction bases numbered 6, after V lost 1 base and J lost 7 bases. This CDR3 spans 16 amino acids. Germline values: CDR1 LNHDA, CDR2 SQIVND (reference sequence). Here the CDR3 DNA reads TGTGCCAGTAGTATAGCCGGGACAGGGGGTAACCAGCCCCAGCATTTT. Residues: CASSIAGTGGNQPQHF.

This clonotype was detected ten times or more. This rearrangement joins TRBV20-1 to TRBJ2-6, with D possibly being TRBD1 or TRBD2 (5 bases each). The CDR3 spans 15 residues. Germline V lookup: CDR1 DFQATT, CDR2 SNEGSKA (reference sequence). V gave up 6 bases and J gave up 0 bases, with 12 bases separating them. CDR3 coding DNA: TGCAGTGCCCGAAGAGGGGACTCTGGGGCCAACGTCCTGACTTTC. Its translation: CSARRGDSGANVLTF.

This clonotype turned up a few times. This chain uses TRBV12-3 or TRBV12-4 with TRBJ1-6; a possible D gene is TRBD1 (5 bases). The length of the CDR3 is 14 residues. Trimming shortened V by 7 bases and J by 9 bases, and 16 bases separated the two germline ends. The CDR3 DNA reads as TGTGCCAGCACTCTTGGGGGAAGGGGTTCACCCCTCCACTTT. Translating it yields CASTLGGRGSPLHF.

This chain connects TRBV9 to TRBJ1-3; no reliable D call. Germline CDR1 is SGDLS and CDR2 is YYNGEE. V was pared by 0 bases and J by 0 bases, with 10 bases between. There are 16 residues in the CDR3. CDR3 nucleotide sequence: TGTGCCAGCAGCGTAGGCGGCCACCACTCTGGAAACACCATATATTTT. Protein sequence: CASSVGGHHSGNTIYF.

The chain has TRBV11-2 and TRBJ1-2; D is ambiguous. Trimming removed 5 bases at V and 4 bases at J, with 8 bases between. The germline gives CDR1 SGHAT, CDR2 FQNNGV. CDR3 length equals 12 residues. The DNA of the CDR3 is TGTGCCAGCAGCGGGGAGGGCTATGGCTACACCTTC. It codes for CASSGEGYGYTF. The full variable domain, completed using reference TRBV11-2 and TRBJ1-2, is EAGVAQSPRYKIIEKRQSVAFWCNPISGHATLYWYQQILGQGPKLLIQFQNNGVVDDSQLPKDRFSAERLKGVDSTLKIQPAKLEDSAVYLCASSGEGYGYTFGSGTRLTVV.

This clonotype came up once. One junction end does not reproduce the germline sequence, and a read error may be involved. The chain uses TRBV3-1 and TRBJ1-4; 9 nucleotides match TRBD1. The germline V gene has CDR1 LGHDT and CDR2 YNNKEL (reference sequence). The CDR3 loop spans 16 amino acids. CDR3 loop: CASSELPGQGDEKLLF. In DNA, the CDR3 is TGTGCCAGCAGCGAACTCCCGGGACAGGGCGATGAAAAACTGCTTTTT.

This clonotype was picked up many times. The rearrangement links TRBV4-3 to TRBJ1-1; a possible D gene is TRBD1 (5 bases). This CDR3 is 14 amino acids long. Germline V gene lookup returns CDR1 LGHNA and CDR2 YSLEER. Trimming removed 8 bases from V and 6 bases from J, with 19 bases in between. The DNA of the CDR3 is TGCGCCAGCGGTCCGTGGGGCAGGATCGCTGAAGCTTTCTTT. Translation: CASGPWGRIAEAFF.

There are many counts of this clonotype. J is TRBJ2-6 and V is TRBV4-3; weak D call: TRBD2 (5 bases). With 0 bases removed from V and 1 base from J, the gap between germline ends came to 10 bases. The V gene's germline CDR1 is LGHNA and CDR2 YSLEER. This CDR3 has 17 amino acids. The CDR3: CASSQDATGSGANVLTF. CDR3 nucleotide sequence: TGCGCCAGCAGCCAAGATGCGACGGGGTCTGGGGCCAACGTCCTGACTTTC.

This clonotype was seen a few times. The chain combines TRBV27 with TRBJ2-3; no clear D gene. The CDR3 loop spans 17 amino acids. CDR1 and CDR2 (germline): MNHEY, SMNVEV (reference sequence). Trimming removed 3 bases at V and 2 bases at J, with 18 bases between. In DNA form, the CDR3 reads TGTGCCAGCAGTTTGGCGAACATCATATCCGTCACAGATACGCAGTATTTT. Amino acids: CASSLANIISVTDTQYF.

CDR3 nucleotide sequence: TGTGCCAGCAGCCAAGATATGACAGGGGGCTTGCAGGGCTACACCTTC. As protein: CASSQDMTGGLQGYTF. The chain combines TRBV4-2 with TRBJ1-2; 10 bases are a match to TRBD1. The CDR3 length is 16 residues. J lost 8 bases, V lost 0 bases, and 9 bases had no gene match. Germline V gene data show CDR1 as LGHNA and CDR2 as YNFKEQ.

A remark on this clonotype: At one boundary the junction diverges from the germline segment, which might be a read error. This rearrangement joins TRBV4-1 to TRBJ2-2; D could derive from TRBD1 or TRBD2 (5 bases each). The CDR3 has 14 amino acids. Per the germline V gene, CDR1 is MGHRA and CDR2 is YSYEKL. CDR3 sequence: CTSSEGLNTGELFF. CDR3 sequence (DNA): TGCACCAGCAGCGAGGGGTTGAACACCGGGGAGCTGTTTTTT.

In this sample, this clonotype turned up a few times. This sequence joins TRBV29-1 and TRBJ1-1; D is perhaps TRBD1 (5 bases). Trimming shortened V by 2 bases and J by 12 bases, and 16 bases separated the two germline ends. Germline V gene sequence: CDR1 SQVTM, CDR2 ANQGSEA. The length of the CDR3 is 12 residues. CDR3: CSVERGVGVTFF. CDR3 bases: TGCAGCGTTGAAAGGGGAGTTGGAGTAACTTTCTTT.

This clonotype was found many times. This chain connects TRBV5-1 to TRBJ1-1; D uncertain. This CDR3 has 14 amino acids. Trimming removed 0 bases at V and 1 base at J, with 7 bases between. The germline V gene has CDR1 SGHRS and CDR2 YFSETQ. The CDR3 bases are TGCGCCAGCAGCTTGGTGGCGGGGAACACTGAAGCTTTCTTT. This gives the protein CASSLVAGNTEAFF. The full variable domain, rest sourced from reference TRBV5-1 and TRBJ1-1, is KAGVTQTPRYLIKTRGQQVTLSCSPISGHRSVSWYQQTPGQGLQFLFEYFSETQRNKGNFPGRFSGRQFSNSRSEMNVSTLELGDSALYLCASSLVAGNTEAFFGQGTRLTVV.